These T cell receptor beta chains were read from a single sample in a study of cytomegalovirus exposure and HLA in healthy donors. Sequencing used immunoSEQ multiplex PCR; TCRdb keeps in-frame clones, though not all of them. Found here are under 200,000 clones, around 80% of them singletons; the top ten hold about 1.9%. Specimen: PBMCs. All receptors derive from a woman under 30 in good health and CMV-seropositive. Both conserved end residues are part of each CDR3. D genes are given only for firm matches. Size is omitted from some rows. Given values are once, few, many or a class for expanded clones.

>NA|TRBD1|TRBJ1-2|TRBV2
TGTGCCAGCAGTGACCAGGGGGTAGAACGCAACTATGGCTACACCTTC
CASSDQGVERNYGYTF
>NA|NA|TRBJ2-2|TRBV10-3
TGTGCCATCCGCTATGGGAACACCGGGGAGCTGTTTTTT
CAIRYGNTGELFF
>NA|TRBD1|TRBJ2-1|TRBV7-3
TGTGCCAGCAGCTTAAAGGGGGCATCCTACAATGAGCAGTTCTTC
CASSLKGASYNEQFF
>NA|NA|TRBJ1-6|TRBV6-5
TGTGCCAGCAGTTACGGCAGGGGTTATTCACCCCTCCACTTT
CASSYGRGYSPLHF
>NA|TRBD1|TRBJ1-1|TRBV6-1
TGTGCCAGCAGTGCCGACAGGGCCCCGAACACTGAAGCTTTCTTT
CASSADRAPNTEAFF
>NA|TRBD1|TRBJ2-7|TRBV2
TGTGCCAGCAGAAGGGACAGGGATTACGAGCAGTACTTC
CASRRDRDYEQYF
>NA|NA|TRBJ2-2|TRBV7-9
TGTGCCAGCAGCGGAAGGGTAGCGGCCGGGGAGCTGTTTTTT
CASSGRVAAGELFF
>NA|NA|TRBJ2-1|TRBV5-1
TGCGCCAGCAGCGACATGAGCTCCTACAATGAGCAGTTCTTC
CASSDMSSYNEQFF
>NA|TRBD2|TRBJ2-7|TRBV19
TGTGCCAGTAGTCTGGGAGGGTTTTACGAGCAGTACTTC
CASSLGGFYEQYF
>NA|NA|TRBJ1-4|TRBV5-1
TGCGCCAGCAGCCCGGACAGCCAAGCTGATGAAAAACTGTTTTTT
CASSPDSQADEKLFF
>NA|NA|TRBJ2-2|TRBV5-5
TGTGCCAGCAGCTTGGGCGGGACTAACACCGGGGAGCTGTTTTTT
CASSLGGTNTGELFF
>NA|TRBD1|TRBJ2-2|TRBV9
TGTGCCAGCAGCCTTCGGGGGACAGGGAACACCGGGGAGCTGTTTTTT
CASSLRGTGNTGELFF
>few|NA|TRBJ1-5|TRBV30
TGTGCCTGGAGCAGAAATAGCAATCAGCCCCAGCATTTT
CAWSRNSNQPQHF
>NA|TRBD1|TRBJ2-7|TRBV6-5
TGTGCCAGCAGGAACACGGGACAGGGTGATAACGAGCAGTACTTC
CASRNTGQGDNEQYF